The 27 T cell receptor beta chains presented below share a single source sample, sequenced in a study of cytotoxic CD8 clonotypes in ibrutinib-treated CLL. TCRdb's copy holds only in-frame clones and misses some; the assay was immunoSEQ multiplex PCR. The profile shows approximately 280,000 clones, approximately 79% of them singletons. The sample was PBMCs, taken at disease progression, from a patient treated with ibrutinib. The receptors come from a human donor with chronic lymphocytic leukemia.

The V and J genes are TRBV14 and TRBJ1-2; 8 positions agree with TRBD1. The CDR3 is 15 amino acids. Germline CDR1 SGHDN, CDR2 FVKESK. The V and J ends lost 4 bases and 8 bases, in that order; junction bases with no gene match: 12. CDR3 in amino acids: CASSRLTGQGGGYTF. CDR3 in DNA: TGTGCCAGCAGCCGATTAACAGGACAGGGCGGCGGCTACACCTTC.

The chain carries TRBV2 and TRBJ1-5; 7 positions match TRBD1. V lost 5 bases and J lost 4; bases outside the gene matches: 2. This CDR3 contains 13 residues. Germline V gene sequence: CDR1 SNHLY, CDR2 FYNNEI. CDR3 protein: CASSRDRNQPQHF. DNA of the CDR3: TGTGCCAGCAGTCGGGACAGAAATCAGCCCCAGCATTTT.

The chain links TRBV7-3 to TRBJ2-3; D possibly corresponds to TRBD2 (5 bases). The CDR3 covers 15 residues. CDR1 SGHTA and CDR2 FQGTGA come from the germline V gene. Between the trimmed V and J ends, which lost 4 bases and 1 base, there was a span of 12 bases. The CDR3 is CASSSRFSGTDTQYF. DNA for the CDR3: TGTGCCAGCAGCTCTCGGTTTAGCGGCACAGATACGCAGTATTTT.

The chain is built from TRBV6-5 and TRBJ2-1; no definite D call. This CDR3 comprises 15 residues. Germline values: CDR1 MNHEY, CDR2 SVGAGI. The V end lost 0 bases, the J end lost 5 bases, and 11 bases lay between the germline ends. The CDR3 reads CASSYSYRGDNEQFF. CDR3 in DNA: TGTGCCAGCAGTTACTCGTACAGAGGAGACAATGAGCAGTTCTTC.

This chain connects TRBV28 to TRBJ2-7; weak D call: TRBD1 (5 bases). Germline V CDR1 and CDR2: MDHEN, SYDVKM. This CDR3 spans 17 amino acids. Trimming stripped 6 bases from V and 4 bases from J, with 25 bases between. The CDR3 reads CASSLLPAGLGSYEQYF. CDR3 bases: TGTGCCAGCAGCCTACTCCCTGCAGGGTTGGGGTCATACGAGCAGTACTTC.

The CDR3, as DNA: TGTGCCACCAGGCGGGGGATAGCTGGGGCCAACGTCCTGACTTTC. Amino acid sequence: CATRRGIAGANVLTF. The chain links TRBV15 to TRBJ2-6, with TRBD2 matching over 7 bases. In germline, CDR1 is LNHNV, CDR2 YYDKDF (reference sequence). The J segment lost 2 bases and the V segment lost 6 bases, leaving 4 bases of the junction unmatched. The CDR3 is 15 residues long.

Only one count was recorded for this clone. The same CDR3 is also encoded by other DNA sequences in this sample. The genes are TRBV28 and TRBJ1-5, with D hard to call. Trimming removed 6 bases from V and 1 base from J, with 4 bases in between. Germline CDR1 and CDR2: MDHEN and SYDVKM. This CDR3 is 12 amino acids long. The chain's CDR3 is CASRGSNQPQHF. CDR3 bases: TGTGCCAGCAGAGGGAGCAATCAGCCCCAGCATTTT.

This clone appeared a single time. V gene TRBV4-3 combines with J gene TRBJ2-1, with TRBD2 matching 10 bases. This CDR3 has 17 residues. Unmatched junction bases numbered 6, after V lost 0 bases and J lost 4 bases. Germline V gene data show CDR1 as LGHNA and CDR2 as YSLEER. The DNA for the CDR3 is TGCGCCAGCAGCCAAGAGCCTAGCGGGAGTTATTACAATGAGCAGTTCTTC. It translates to CASSQEPSGSYYNEQFF.

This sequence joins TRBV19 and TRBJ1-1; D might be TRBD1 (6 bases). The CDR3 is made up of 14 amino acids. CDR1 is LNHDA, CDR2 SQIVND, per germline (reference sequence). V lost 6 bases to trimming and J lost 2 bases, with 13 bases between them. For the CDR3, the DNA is TGTGCCAGTAGGAAACAGGGTCATAACACTGAAGCTTTCTTT. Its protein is CASRKQGHNTEAFF.

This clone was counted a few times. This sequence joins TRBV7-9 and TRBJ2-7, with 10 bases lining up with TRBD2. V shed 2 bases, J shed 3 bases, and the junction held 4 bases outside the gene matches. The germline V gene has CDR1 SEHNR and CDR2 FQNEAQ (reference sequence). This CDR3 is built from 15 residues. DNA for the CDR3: TGTGCCAGCAGCTTACGGCCTAGCGGGGGCTACGAGCAGTACTTC. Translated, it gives CASSLRPSGGYEQYF. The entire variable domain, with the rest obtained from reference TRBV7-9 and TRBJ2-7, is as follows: DTGVSQNPRHKITKRGQNVTFRCDPISEHNRLYWYRQTLGQGPEFLTYFQNEAQLEKSRLLSDRFSAERPKGSFSTLEIQRTEQGDSAMYLCASSLRPSGGYEQYFGPGTRLTVT.

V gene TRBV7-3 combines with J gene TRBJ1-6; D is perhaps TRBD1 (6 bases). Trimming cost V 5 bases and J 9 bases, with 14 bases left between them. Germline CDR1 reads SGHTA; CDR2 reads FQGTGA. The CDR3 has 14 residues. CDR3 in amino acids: CASSLRTAGSPLHF. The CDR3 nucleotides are TGTGCCAGCAGCCTCCGGACAGCGGGTTCACCCCTCCACTTT.

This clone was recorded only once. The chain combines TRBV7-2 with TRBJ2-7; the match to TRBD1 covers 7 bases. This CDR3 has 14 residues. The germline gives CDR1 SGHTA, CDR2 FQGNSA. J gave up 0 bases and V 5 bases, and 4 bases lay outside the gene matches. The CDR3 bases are TGTGCCAGCAGCCCTGACAGGGTCTCCTACGAGCAGTACTTC. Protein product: CASSPDRVSYEQYF.

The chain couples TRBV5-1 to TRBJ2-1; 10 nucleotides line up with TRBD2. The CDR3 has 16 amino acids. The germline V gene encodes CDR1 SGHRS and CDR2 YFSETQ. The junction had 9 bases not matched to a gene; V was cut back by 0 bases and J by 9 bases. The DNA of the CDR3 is TGCGCCAGCAGCTTGGAGCCTAGCGGGAGTTTTAGTGAGCAGTTCTTC. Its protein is CASSLEPSGSFSEQFF.

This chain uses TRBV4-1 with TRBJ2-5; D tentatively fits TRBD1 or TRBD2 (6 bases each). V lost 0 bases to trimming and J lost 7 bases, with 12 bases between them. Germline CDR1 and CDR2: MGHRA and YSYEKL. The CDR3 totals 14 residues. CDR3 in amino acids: CASSQDGGPGTQYF. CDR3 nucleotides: TGCGCCAGCAGCCAAGATGGGGGGCCAGGGACCCAGTACTTC.

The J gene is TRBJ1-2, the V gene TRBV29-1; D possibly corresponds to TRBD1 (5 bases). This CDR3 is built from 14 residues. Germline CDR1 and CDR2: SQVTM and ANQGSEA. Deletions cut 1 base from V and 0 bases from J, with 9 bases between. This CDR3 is CSVEGGRTNYGYTF. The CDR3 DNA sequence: TGCAGCGTTGAAGGGGGGAGAACTAACTATGGCTACACCTTC.

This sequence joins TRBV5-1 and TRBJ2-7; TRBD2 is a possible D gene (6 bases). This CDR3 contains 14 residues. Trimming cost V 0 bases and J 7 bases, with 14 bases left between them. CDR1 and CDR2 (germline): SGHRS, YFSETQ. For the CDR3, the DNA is TGCGCCAGCAGCTTGGTTGGGCTAGCGAGGGAGCAGTACTTC. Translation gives CASSLVGLAREQYF. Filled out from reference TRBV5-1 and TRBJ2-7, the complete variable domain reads KAGVTQTPRYLIKTRGQQVTLSCSPISGHRSVSWYQQTPGQGLQFLFEYFSETQRNKGNFPGRFSGRQFSNSRSEMNVSTLELGDSALYLCASSLVGLAREQYFGPGTRLTVT.

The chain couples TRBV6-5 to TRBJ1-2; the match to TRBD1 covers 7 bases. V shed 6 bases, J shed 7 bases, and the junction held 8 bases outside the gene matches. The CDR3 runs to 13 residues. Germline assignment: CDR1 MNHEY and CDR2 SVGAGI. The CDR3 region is CASRGGTATGYTF. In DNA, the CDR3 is TGTGCCAGCAGGGGGGGGACAGCCACTGGCTACACCTTC.

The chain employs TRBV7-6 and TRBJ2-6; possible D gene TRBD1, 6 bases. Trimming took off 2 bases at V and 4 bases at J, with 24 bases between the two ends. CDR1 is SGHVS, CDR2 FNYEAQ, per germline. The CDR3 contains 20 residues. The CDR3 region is CASSLPRPDSPGGGANVLTF. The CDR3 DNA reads TGTGCCAGCAGCTTACCGCGCCCGGACAGCCCCGGAGGAGGGGCCAACGTCCTGACTTTC. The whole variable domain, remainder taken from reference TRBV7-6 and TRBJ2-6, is GAGVSQSPRYKVTKRGQDVALRCDPISGHVSLYWYRQALGQGPEFLTYFNYEAQQDKSGLPNDRFSAERPEGSISTLTIQRTEQRDSAMYRCASSLPRPDSPGGGANVLTFGAGSRLTVL.

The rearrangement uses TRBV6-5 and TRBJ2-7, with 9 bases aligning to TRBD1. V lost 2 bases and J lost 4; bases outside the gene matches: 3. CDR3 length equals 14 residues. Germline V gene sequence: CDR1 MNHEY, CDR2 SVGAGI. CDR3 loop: CASSYRQGVYEQYF. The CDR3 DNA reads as TGTGCCAGCAGTTACCGACAGGGGGTTTACGAGCAGTACTTC.

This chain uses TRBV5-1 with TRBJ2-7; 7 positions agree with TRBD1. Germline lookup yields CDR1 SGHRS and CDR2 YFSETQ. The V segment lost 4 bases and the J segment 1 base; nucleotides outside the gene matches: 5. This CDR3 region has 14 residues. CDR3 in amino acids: CASSPTGTSYEQYF. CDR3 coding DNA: TGCGCCAGCAGCCCGACAGGGACGTCCTACGAGCAGTACTTC.

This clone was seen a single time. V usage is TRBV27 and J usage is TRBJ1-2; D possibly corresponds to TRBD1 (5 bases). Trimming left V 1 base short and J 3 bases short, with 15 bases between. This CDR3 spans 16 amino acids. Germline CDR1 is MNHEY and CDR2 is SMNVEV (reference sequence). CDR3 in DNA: TGTGCCAGCAGTTTATTGGCACAGGCCGGCTACTATGGCTACACCTTC. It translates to CASSLLAQAGYYGYTF.

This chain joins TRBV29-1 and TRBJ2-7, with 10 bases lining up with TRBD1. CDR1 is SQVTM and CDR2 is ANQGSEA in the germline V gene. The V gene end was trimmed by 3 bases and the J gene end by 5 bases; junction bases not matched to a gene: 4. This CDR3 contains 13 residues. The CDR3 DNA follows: TGCAGCGTTGAGGGACAGGGGAGGGACGAGCAGTACTTC. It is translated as CSVEGQGRDEQYF.

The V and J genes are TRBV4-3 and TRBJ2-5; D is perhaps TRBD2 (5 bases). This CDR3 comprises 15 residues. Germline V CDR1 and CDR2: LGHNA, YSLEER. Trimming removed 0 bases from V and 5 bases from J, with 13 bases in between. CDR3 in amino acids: CASSQDVRVWETQYF. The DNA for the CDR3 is TGCGCCAGCAGCCAAGATGTGAGGGTTTGGGAGACCCAGTACTTC.

This chain's CDR3 is CASSLSAAGELFF. CDR3 nucleotide sequence: TGTGCCAGCAGTTTATCTGCGGCCGGGGAGCTGTTTTTT. This chain uses TRBV28 with TRBJ2-2; D remains unclear. This CDR3 has 13 residues. V was shortened by 1 base and J by 6 bases, with 6 bases between the two germline ends. CDR1 and CDR2 from the germline V gene are MDHEN and SYDVKM.

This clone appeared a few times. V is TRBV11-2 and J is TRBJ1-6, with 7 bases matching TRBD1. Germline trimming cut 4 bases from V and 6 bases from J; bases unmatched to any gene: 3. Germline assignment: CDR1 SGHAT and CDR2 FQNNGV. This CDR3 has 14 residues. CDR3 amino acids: CASSWGQRNSPLHF. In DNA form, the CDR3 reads TGTGCCAGCAGCTGGGGACAGCGTAATTCACCCCTCCACTTT.

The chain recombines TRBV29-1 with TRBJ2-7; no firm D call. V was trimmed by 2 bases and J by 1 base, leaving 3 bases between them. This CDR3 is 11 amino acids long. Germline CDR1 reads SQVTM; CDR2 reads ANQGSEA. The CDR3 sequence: CSVEQSYEQYF. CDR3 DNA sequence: TGCAGCGTTGAACAATCCTACGAGCAGTACTTC.

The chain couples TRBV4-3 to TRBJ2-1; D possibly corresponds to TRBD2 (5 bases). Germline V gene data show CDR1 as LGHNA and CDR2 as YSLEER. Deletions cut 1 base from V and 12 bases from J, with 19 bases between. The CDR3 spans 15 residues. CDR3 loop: CASSQGLRGFLGQFF. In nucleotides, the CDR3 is TGCGCCAGCAGCCAAGGGTTGCGAGGGTTTCTGGGGCAGTTCTTC.